This T cell receptor (beta chain) was recovered during a study of shared clonotypes between healthy human individuals. This CDR3 is built from 16 residues. V lost 5 bases and J lost 4; bases outside the gene matches: 8. Germline values: CDR1 SGHVS, CDR2 FQNEAQ. Profiling relied on immunoSEQ multiplex PCR, and the TCRdb table lists in-frame clones only, not all of them. The table shows roughly 2 million clones, with approximately 96% occurring only once. The TCR was taken from a man younger than 35 in good health. Sequencing input: naive CD4+ T cells sorted from blood. Sample subset: CD45RA+ positively selected. V gene TRBV7-8 combines with J gene TRBJ2-1, with 10 positions matching TRBD2. The CDR3 region has the DNA TGTGCCAGCAGCCCCAGCGGGGGGGCAGGGTACAATGAGCAGTTCTTC. It translates to CASSPSGGAGYNEQFF. The whole variable domain, filled in from reference TRBV7-8 and TRBJ2-1, reads GAGVSQSPRYKVAKRGQDVALRCDPISGHVSLFWYQQALGQGPEFLTYFQNEAQLDKSGLPSDRFFAERPEGSVSTLKIQRTQQEDSAVYLCASSPSGGAGYNEQFFGPGTRLTVL.